The next 24 T cell receptor beta chains were all read from a single sample in a study of T cell repertoires in cytomegalovirus infection. Each CDR3 protein is one row after TCRdb ran MiXCR on the reads. The repertoire includes about 260,000 distinct CDR3 sequences, roughly 13% of them detected once, and around 9% sits in the top ten. Sample: PBMCs. The receptor source for this set is a human donor in good health (CMV status not recorded). Some clones in this sample may be carry-over from other donors' samples.

This clonotype was detected only a few times. V is TRBV28 and J is TRBJ2-5, with TRBD2 identical over 7 bases. Germline CDR1 is MDHEN and CDR2 is SYDVKM. J was trimmed by 6 bases and V by 3 bases; bases with no gene match: 7. The CDR3 is 14 amino acids. The CDR3 loop reads CASSFRGLTQTQYF. The DNA for the CDR3 is TGTGCCAGCAGTTTCCGGGGACTAACCCAGACCCAGTACTTC.

CDR3 residues: CASSRYRGRGTGELFF. For the CDR3, the DNA is TGTGCCAGCAGTCGATACAGGGGGCGCGGGACCGGGGAGCTGTTTTTT. The chain links TRBV6-2 or TRBV6-3 to TRBJ2-2; 9 positions agree with TRBD1. V shed 5 bases and J 5 bases; nucleotides not matched to a gene: 9. Germline V CDR1 and CDR2: MNHEY, SVGEGT. This CDR3 spans 16 amino acids.

The sample holds a few counts of this clonotype. This chain connects TRBV6-4 to TRBJ2-3; D assignment may be TRBD1 or TRBD2 (5 bases each). Between the trimmed V and J ends, which lost 2 bases and 0 bases, there was a span of 6 bases. CDR3 length: 14 residues. The V gene's germline CDR1 is MRHNA and CDR2 SNTAGT. In DNA, the CDR3 is TGTGCCAGCAGTGACCGGGACAGCACAGATACGCAGTATTTT. This sequence encodes CASSDRDSTDTQYF.

The chain carries TRBV11-1 and TRBJ1-6; maybe TRBD1 (6 bases). Trimming stripped 8 bases from V and 8 bases from J, with 13 bases between. This CDR3 is 13 amino acids long. The germline gives CDR1 SGHAT, CDR2 FQDESV (reference sequence). The CDR3 DNA is TGTGCCAGCGCCTGGGGGCAGGATTCACCCCTCCACTTT. It translates to CASAWGQDSPLHF.

There are a few counts of this clonotype. The chain uses TRBV29-1 and TRBJ2-6; no clear D gene. Per germline, CDR1 SQVTM and CDR2 ANQGSEA. The CDR3 is 17 amino acids. With 2 bases removed from V and 0 bases from J, the gap between germline ends came to 14 bases. CDR3 protein: CSVEYLGKSSGANVLTF. The CDR3 DNA is TGCAGCGTTGAATATCTGGGCAAGAGCTCTGGGGCCAACGTCCTGACTTTC.

This clonotype has more than one count but fewer than ten. The rearrangement joins TRBV19 to TRBJ1-5; possibly TRBD1 for D (5 bases). Trimming removed 5 bases at V and 2 bases at J, with 16 bases between. The CDR3 loop spans 16 amino acids. Germline CDR1 reads LNHDA; CDR2 reads SQIVND (reference sequence). This CDR3 reads CASSPNRDGGNQPQHF. The CDR3 DNA reads as TGTGCCAGTAGTCCGAACCGGGACGGGGGCAATCAGCCCCAGCATTTT. Drawing the rest from reference TRBV19 and TRBJ1-5, the complete variable domain is DGGITQSPKYLFRKEGQNVTLSCEQNLNHDAMYWYRQDPGQGLRLIYYSQIVNDFQKGDIAEGYSVSREKKESFPLTVTSAQKNPTAFYLCASSPNRDGGNQPQHFGDGTRLSIL.

The genes are TRBV20-1 and TRBJ2-3; D not resolved. Germline V CDR1 and CDR2: DFQATT, SNEGSKA (reference sequence). The CDR3 length is 14 residues. V shed 3 bases and J shed 6 bases, with 16 bases lying between them. The CDR3 bases are TGCAGTGCTAGTCGAAGCGCCAAGCTCGATACGCAGTATTTT. Translating gives CSASRSAKLDTQYF.

The sample holds many counts of this clonotype. The chain is built from TRBV7-2 and TRBJ2-4, with 7 nucleotides matching TRBD1. Germline values: CDR1 SGHTA, CDR2 FQGNSA. V was pared by 1 base and J by 2 bases, with 2 bases of the junction left unmatched. The CDR3 totals 15 residues. This CDR3 reads CASSLEQGSKNIQYF. The CDR3 bases are TGTGCCAGCAGCTTAGAACAGGGGTCCAAAAACATTCAGTACTTC.

This clonotype showed up many times. The rearrangement links TRBV7-6 to TRBJ2-7; D ambiguous. The V gene lost 5 bases and the J gene lost 0 bases, with 8 bases spanning the gap. Germline V gene data show CDR1 as SGHVS and CDR2 as FNYEAQ. The CDR3 loop spans 13 amino acids. CDR3 protein: CASSLHPSYEQYF. The CDR3, as DNA: TGTGCCAGCAGCCTTCATCCCTCCTACGAGCAGTACTTC.

At least ten counts were recorded for this clonotype. The V and J genes are TRBV4-1 and TRBJ2-1; TRBD1 is a possible D gene (7 bases). There are 15 residues in the CDR3. V lost 1 base and J lost 6, with 13 bases in between. Germline CDR1 reads MGHRA; CDR2 reads YSYEKL. As DNA, the CDR3 is TGCGCCAGCAGCCAAGTGGAGGGGGCCGTCAATGAGCAGTTCTTC. It specifies CASSQVEGAVNEQFF.

This sequence joins TRBV20-1 and TRBJ1-2, with D unresolved. Germline CDR1 is DFQATT and CDR2 is SNEGSKA (reference sequence). V was cut by 8 bases and J by 4 bases, with 14 bases left in between. The CDR3 contains 12 residues. Here the CDR3 DNA reads TGCAGTTCCCTGTCCCGGGGCTATGGCTACACCTTC. Translating gives CSSLSRGYGYTF.

The chain recombines TRBV28 with TRBJ2-7, with D possibly matching TRBD2 (6 bases). The CDR3 is made up of 16 amino acids. Germline V gene lookup returns CDR1 MDHEN and CDR2 SYDVKM. Trimming removed 7 bases at V and 5 bases at J, with 24 bases between. In DNA form, the CDR3 reads TGTGCCAGCATTCCGACTAAGCGGAGGGTAATGAACGAGCAGTACTTC. Residues: CASIPTKRRVMNEQYF.

About this clonotype: The junction departs from the called germline gene at one end, perhaps through a read error. This chain joins TRBV2 and TRBJ1-4; 9 bases are a match to TRBD1. Germline CDR1 is SNHLY and CDR2 is FYNNEI. The length of the CDR3 is 14 residues. CDR3 DNA sequence: TGTGCCATCAGTGAGGGACAGGGTTGGGAAAAACTGTTTTTT. Residues: CAISEGQGWEKLFF.

This clonotype was picked up a small number of times. The chain employs TRBV18 and TRBJ2-3; the D is unclear. Trimming cost V 3 bases and J 0 bases, with 4 bases left between them. This CDR3 is built from 13 residues. CDR1 is KGHSH and CDR2 is LQKENI in the germline V gene. The CDR3 here is CASSPYSTDTQYF. The CDR3 DNA is TGTGCCAGCTCACCCTACAGCACAGATACGCAGTATTTT.

This clonotype was found a few times. The chain recombines TRBV7-2 with TRBJ2-7; 8 bases map to TRBD2. This CDR3 region has 14 residues. The junction had 6 bases not matched to a gene; V was cut back by 5 bases and J by 3 bases. CDR1 SGHTA and CDR2 FQGNSA come from the germline V gene. The CDR3 DNA reads TGTGCCAGCAGCCGCCGGGGGGGGCTCTACGAGCAGTACTTC. Translating it yields CASSRRGGLYEQYF.

This clonotype showed up just a few times. The V gene is TRBV13, the J gene TRBJ2-7; 7 nucleotides agree with TRBD2. V shed 6 bases and J 4 bases; nucleotides not matched to a gene: 6. Germline CDR1 PRHDT, CDR2 FYEKMQ (reference sequence). This CDR3 has 13 residues. CDR3 region: CASSRWGGYEQYF. CDR3 DNA: TGTGCCAGCAGTCGGTGGGGGGGTTACGAGCAGTACTTC.

In its sample, this clonotype was seen many times. The chain carries TRBV19 and TRBJ2-3; the D gene could be TRBD1 or TRBD2 (5 bases each). The CDR3 extends over 16 amino acids. Germline values: CDR1 LNHDA, CDR2 SQIVND (reference sequence). V was cut by 7 bases and J by 1 base, with 18 bases left in between. The chain's CDR3 is CASTSRGRRGTDTQYF. The CDR3 region has the DNA TGTGCCAGTACTTCCCGGGGACGGAGAGGCACAGATACGCAGTATTTT.

This clonotype came up many times. The chain recombines TRBV18 with TRBJ1-2; D unclear. Looked up from germline, CDR1 is KGHSH and CDR2 is LQKENI. The CDR3 has 13 residues. With 2 bases removed from V and 2 bases from J, the gap between germline ends came to 6 bases. Written as DNA, the CDR3 is TGTGCCAGCTCACCAGAGGGAAACTATGGCTACACCTTC. Translating gives CASSPEGNYGYTF.

The rearrangement uses TRBV28 and TRBJ1-4, with D possibly matching TRBD1 (5 bases). This CDR3 region has 14 residues. Per the germline V gene, CDR1 is MDHEN and CDR2 is SYDVKM. Deletions cut 6 bases from V and 2 bases from J, with 10 bases between. CDR3 nucleotide sequence: TGTGCCAGCAGAGCCTGGGGGACTAATGAAAAACTGTTTTTT. The encoded protein is CASRAWGTNEKLFF.

This clonotype has a count of ten or more. The V gene is TRBV7-9, the J gene TRBJ1-2; D gene unclear. CDR1 and CDR2 (germline): SEHNR, FQNEAQ (reference sequence). V lost 0 bases and J lost 8, with 16 bases in between. The CDR3 totals 15 residues. The CDR3 DNA is TGTGCCAGCAGCTTAGCTGGTCGTTCGGGTTTCGGCTACACCTTC. Amino acids: CASSLAGRSGFGYTF.

The chain has TRBV28 and TRBJ2-7; 7 bases match TRBD2. Germline V gene lookup returns CDR1 MDHEN and CDR2 SYDVKM. This CDR3 contains 15 residues. J was trimmed by 3 bases and V by 6 bases; bases with no gene match: 11. The CDR3 loop is CASSLAEKGDYEQYF. In DNA form, the CDR3 reads TGTGCCAGCAGCCTAGCGGAAAAAGGGGACTACGAGCAGTACTTC. Full variable domain (rest looked up from reference TRBV28 and TRBJ2-7): DVKVTQSSRYLVKRTGEKVFLECVQDMDHENMFWYRQDPGLGLRLIYFSYDVKMKEKGDIPEGYSVSREKKERFSLILESASTNQTSMYLCASSLAEKGDYEQYFGPGTRLTVT.

At least ten counts were recorded for this clonotype. The V call is TRBV7-2, the J call TRBJ1-5; 7 nucleotides align to TRBD1. V shed 5 bases, J shed 6 bases, and the junction held 10 bases outside the gene matches. The CDR3 totals 15 residues. Germline CDR1 and CDR2: SGHTA and FQGNSA. The CDR3 nucleotides read TGTGCCAGCAGCCCCCGGGGAGGGGGCGGTCAGCCCCAGCATTTT. Amino acids: CASSPRGGGGQPQHF.

This clonotype was seen repeatedly, ten times or more. The V call is TRBV6-4, the J call TRBJ2-1; 13 positions agree with TRBD2. This CDR3 spans 16 amino acids. Germline V gene sequence: CDR1 MRHNA, CDR2 SNTAGT. V lost 3 bases and J lost 8; bases outside the gene matches: 7. The CDR3 protein is CASSERTSGGWDEQFF. The DNA for the CDR3 is TGTGCCAGCAGTGAGCGGACTAGCGGGGGTTGGGATGAGCAGTTCTTC.

This clonotype was observed a few times. This chain joins TRBV25-1 and TRBJ1-6, with D possibly matching TRBD1 (6 bases). The CDR3 is 14 amino acids. The germline V gene encodes CDR1 MGHDK and CDR2 SYGVNS. V was trimmed by 6 bases and J by 3 bases, leaving 9 bases between them. The CDR3 DNA follows: TGTGCCAGCAGAGGACAGAACTATAATTCACCCCTCCACTTT. Amino acids: CASRGQNYNSPLHF.